This T cell receptor (beta chain) emerged from a study of cytomegalovirus exposure and HLA in healthy donors. About the research overall: Unique TCR beta sequences numbering around 110 million came from around 180 million T cells in an earlier analysis.

Overall study findings and caveats: Immune exposure was documented only through CMV serostatus. TCR beta chain V- and J-gene trimming was linked, in a later analysis, to a missense variant in DCLRE1C.

Both 60 Vbeta primers and 13 Jbeta primers went into the PCR. The protocol was immunoSEQ multiplex PCR, while the TCRdb copy is restricted to in-frame clones and leaves out a portion. The sample yields some 56,000 clones, roughly 83% seen once. Concerning this clone: Its cognate antigen is unknown.

Sequencing was done on a sample of PBMCs. This TCR was sampled from a human donor in good health.

CDR3 nucleotide sequence: TGTGCCAGCAGCTTAGCCCAGGGGAACACTGAAGCTTTCTTT. Protein sequence: CASSLAQGNTEAFF. This chain links TRBV7-9 with TRBJ1-1; tentatively, D is TRBD1 (5 bases). There are 14 residues in the CDR3. The ends were cut back, 0 bases at V and 1 base at J, with 6 bases in the middle. Germline-derived CDR1 and CDR2 are SEHNR and FQNEAQ (reference sequence).